The 29 T cell receptor beta chains below all came from one sample that was sequenced in a study of T-cell memory formation after mild COVID-19. TCRdb passed the 5' RACE reads through MiXCR, listing each CDR3 protein once. The sample yields some 57,000 distinct CDR3 sequences, 12% seen once. The sequenced sample consisted of PBMCs or a T cell subset sorted from them (not recorded which). These receptors came from a man younger than 30 who had mild COVID-19 (a few samples of this study predate the infection). Cell type and time point are not known.

This clonotype was recorded many times. The chain uses TRBV29-1 and TRBJ2-3; D is ambiguous. The CDR3 extends over 16 amino acids. Trimming took off 0 bases at V and 2 bases at J, with 15 bases between the two ends. Germline lookup yields CDR1 SQVTM and CDR2 ANQGSEA. The CDR3 spells CSVEDARLMATDTQYF. The CDR3 DNA follows: TGCAGCGTTGAAGATGCCAGGCTGATGGCCACAGATACGCAGTATTTT.

This clonotype was seen only a few times. This chain connects TRBV20-1 to TRBJ1-5; D possibly corresponds to TRBD1 (6 bases). There are 14 residues in the CDR3. The germline CDR1 and CDR2 sequences are DFQATT and SNEGSKA (reference sequence). The ends were cut back, 1 base at V and 5 bases at J, with 12 bases in the middle. CDR3 DNA: TGCAGTGCTAGAGGGGTAGGGGGGTATCAGCCCCAGCATTTT. Translation: CSARGVGGYQPQHF.

The rearrangement links TRBV4-1 to TRBJ1-5; D not resolved. Germline-derived CDR1 and CDR2 are MGHRA and YSYEKL. This CDR3 spans 15 amino acids. V gave up 0 bases and J gave up 1 base, with 7 bases separating them. As DNA, the CDR3 is TGCGCCAGCAGCCAAGATATGGGGAGCAATCAGCCCCAGCATTTT. This sequence encodes CASSQDMGSNQPQHF.

This clonotype has ten or more counts. The chain is built from TRBV7-9 and TRBJ1-6; D possibly corresponds to TRBD1 (5 bases). The germline CDR1 and CDR2 sequences are SEHNR and FQNEAQ (reference sequence). This CDR3 comprises 17 residues. V shed 5 bases and J shed 0 bases, with 14 bases lying between them. The CDR3 reads CASSRPMGTSYNSPLHF. The CDR3 nucleotides read TGTGCCAGCAGCCGTCCGATGGGGACCTCCTATAATTCACCCCTCCACTTT.

V usage is TRBV7-9 and J usage is TRBJ1-5; possible D gene TRBD1, 5 bases. There are 15 residues in the CDR3. The V end was cut by 1 base, the J end by 7 bases, with 14 bases between. Germline CDR1 and CDR2: SEHNR and FQNEAQ (reference sequence). The CDR3 bases are TGTGCCAGCAGCTTAGGAAACCAGGGACTGCAGCCCCAGCATTTT. Amino acids: CASSLGNQGLQPQHF. Drawing the rest from reference TRBV7-9 and TRBJ1-5, the complete variable domain is DTGVSQNPRHKITKRGQNVTFRCDPISEHNRLYWYRQTLGQGPEFLTYFQNEAQLEKSRLLSDRFSAERPKGSFSTLEIQRTEQGDSAMYLCASSLGNQGLQPQHFGDGTRLSIL.

This clonotype was seen only a few times. The chain couples TRBV20-1 to TRBJ1-1; TRBD1 matches at 10 bases. V was pared by 0 bases and J by 0 bases, with 4 bases of the junction left unmatched. CDR3 length equals 16 residues. CDR1 is DFQATT, CDR2 SNEGSKA, per germline (reference sequence). The CDR3 coding sequence is TGCAGTGCTAGAGACCGGGACAGGGGTTTGAACACTGAAGCTTTCTTT. This sequence encodes CSARDRDRGLNTEAFF.

Comment on this clonotype: Just one base apart from a much larger clone, this may be a read error. The rearrangement uses TRBV10-3 and TRBJ2-1; unclear D gene. This CDR3 contains 11 residues. V lost 8 bases, J lost 10 bases, and 12 bases lay in between. CDR1 and CDR2 from the germline V gene are ENHRY and SYGVKD. CDR3 sequence reads: CAIGESVEQFF. As DNA, the CDR3 is TGTGCCATCGGGGAATCTGTCGAGCAGTTCTTC.

The sample holds many counts of this clonotype. The chain links TRBV5-6 to TRBJ2-5, with 7 bases lining up with TRBD2. V was pared by 1 base and J by 5 bases, with 8 bases of the junction left unmatched. CDR1 and CDR2 from the germline V gene are SGHDT and YYEEEE. The CDR3 is 15 amino acids. The CDR3 sequence: CASSLRAMGGETQYF. The CDR3 DNA is TGTGCCAGCAGCTTGAGAGCCATGGGAGGGGAGACCCAGTACTTC.

The chain joins TRBV6-5 to TRBJ1-1, with 8 bases fitting TRBD1. This CDR3 has 16 residues. In germline, CDR1 is MNHEY, CDR2 SVGAGI. V was pared by 0 bases and J by 5 bases, with 8 bases of the junction left unmatched. The CDR3 nucleotides read TGTGCCAGCAGTTACTCGGCAGGGGGCCAGGGAACTGAAGCTTTCTTT. This translates into CASSYSAGGQGTEAFF.

V usage is TRBV5-1 and J usage is TRBJ2-3, with TRBD2 matching over 13 bases. The germline V gene has CDR1 SGHRS and CDR2 YFSETQ. The CDR3 length is 17 residues. The junction had 6 bases not matched to a gene; V was cut back by 2 bases and J by 3 bases. The CDR3 here is CASSFPGLAGSTDTQYF. The CDR3 DNA reads as TGCGCCAGCAGCTTTCCGGGACTAGCGGGGTCGACAGATACGCAGTATTTT.

This clonotype was seen more than once but under ten times. The chain uses TRBV12-3 or TRBV12-4 and TRBJ2-7; tentatively, D is TRBD1 (7 bases). The CDR3 has 14 amino acids. V gave up 4 bases and J gave up 2 bases, with 12 bases separating them. CDR3: CASSSGDSPYEQYV. The CDR3 nucleotides read TGTGCCAGCAGTTCGGGGGACAGTCCCTACGAGCAGTACGTC.

This chain links TRBV12-3 or TRBV12-4 with TRBJ2-2; no definite D call. V was cut by 2 bases and J by 0 bases, with 10 bases left in between. The CDR3 runs to 16 residues. The CDR3 DNA is TGTGCCAGCAGTTTATTATCTACTTCGAACACCGGGGAGCTGTTTTTT. Translated: CASSLLSTSNTGELFF.

A few counts support this clonotype. The chain recombines TRBV19 with TRBJ2-3; D is perhaps TRBD1 (6 bases). V was cut by 6 bases and J by 4 bases, with 14 bases left in between. The CDR3 is 14 residues long. Germline lookup yields CDR1 LNHDA and CDR2 SQIVND (reference sequence). Written as DNA, the CDR3 is TGTGCCAGTAGACGGGCTGGGGGCGCAGATACGCAGTATTTT. Translation gives CASRRAGGADTQYF.

Ten or more counts support this clonotype. The gene calls are TRBV5-1 and TRBJ2-3; 9 nucleotides align to TRBD2. The CDR3 length is 15 residues. Germline assignment: CDR1 SGHRS and CDR2 YFSETQ. The junction had 5 bases not matched to a gene; V was cut back by 3 bases and J by 3 bases. The CDR3 region has the DNA TGCGCCAGCAGCTCTGGGACTAGCTCTACAGATACGCAGTATTTT. As protein: CASSSGTSSTDTQYF.

This clonotype was picked up a small number of times. The chain has TRBV7-2 and TRBJ2-5; D is ambiguous. Germline loops: CDR1 SGHTA, CDR2 FQGNSA. V was clipped by 3 bases and J by 4 bases, with 15 bases between them. The CDR3 loop spans 15 amino acids. The CDR3 spells CASSFGGAARETQYF. The CDR3 DNA reads TGTGCCAGCAGCTTCGGTGGTGCGGCGAGAGAGACCCAGTACTTC. The entire variable domain, with the rest obtained from reference TRBV7-2 and TRBJ2-5, is as follows: GAGVSQSPSNKVTEKGKDVELRCDPISGHTALYWYRQSLGQGLEFLIYFQGNSAPDKSGLPSDRFSAERTGGSVSTLTIQRTQQEDSAVYLCASSFGGAARETQYFGPGTRLLVL.

The chain couples TRBV11-2 to TRBJ1-3; D call uncertain. The CDR3 has 17 residues. With 5 bases removed from V and 0 bases from J, the gap between germline ends came to 17 bases. Germline CDR1 SGHAT, CDR2 FQNNGV. The DNA of the CDR3 is TGTGCCAGCAGCCGAAACCCCAAGGGCCTCTCTGGAAACACCATATATTTT. Its protein product is CASSRNPKGLSGNTIYF.

This clonotype was counted at least ten times. V usage is TRBV5-5 and J usage is TRBJ2-7; D not resolved. V was clipped by 2 bases and J by 5 bases, with 5 bases between them. CDR1 and CDR2 (germline): SGHKS, YYEKEE (reference sequence). This CDR3 has 11 residues. CDR3 residues: CASSFRDEQYV. DNA of the CDR3: TGTGCCAGCAGCTTTCGGGACGAGCAGTACGTC.

CDR3 in DNA: TGTGCCAGCAGCCAAAGGGAGATGCCGCAGTATTTT. Translating gives CASSQREMPQYF. The chain links TRBV3-1 to TRBJ2-3; a weak D match, TRBD2 (5 bases). This CDR3 comprises 12 residues. Germline CDR1 reads LGHDT; CDR2 reads YNNKEL (reference sequence). With 2 bases removed from V and 10 bases from J, the gap between germline ends came to 10 bases.

The CDR3 loop reads CASSPGGALDYGYTF. The CDR3 DNA sequence: TGCGCCAGCAGCCCAGGGGGGGCTCTGGATTATGGCTACACCTTC. The V call is TRBV4-1, the J call TRBJ1-2; 7 bases fit TRBD1. CDR1 MGHRA and CDR2 YSYEKL come from the germline V gene. The CDR3 runs to 15 residues. V shed 4 bases and J 5 bases; nucleotides not matched to a gene: 10.

This clonotype was counted between two and nine times. The chain couples TRBV6-1 to TRBJ1-3, with a tentative D call TRBD1 (5 bases). This CDR3 is built from 15 residues. Trimming left V 2 bases short and J 0 bases short, with 8 bases between. Germline values: CDR1 MNHNS, CDR2 SASEGT. The CDR3 region has the DNA TGTGCCAGCAGTGAAACGGGGGACTCTGGAAACACCATATATTTT. This translates into CASSETGDSGNTIYF.

This clonotype was recorded many times. The chain links TRBV7-2 to TRBJ2-5; 9 bases are a match to TRBD2. V shed 2 bases, J shed 4 bases, and the junction held 8 bases outside the gene matches. Germline CDR1 is SGHTA and CDR2 is FQGNSA. This CDR3 has 16 residues. The CDR3 nucleotides read TGTGCCAGCAGCTTAACCAGCGGGGGGCTAGTAGAGACCCAGTACTTC. The encoded protein is CASSLTSGGLVETQYF.

This clonotype was observed at least ten times. V and J are TRBV25-1 and TRBJ1-2; D is uncertain. Trimming took off 8 bases at V and 8 bases at J, with 15 bases between the two ends. Germline V gene lookup returns CDR1 MGHDK and CDR2 SYGVNS. The CDR3 is made up of 12 amino acids. CDR3 region: CASLLEGFGYTF. The CDR3 nucleotides read TGTGCCAGCCTCCTGGAAGGGTTCGGCTACACCTTC.

This clonotype was recorded a few times. The rearrangement joins TRBV28 to TRBJ2-7; TRBD2 aligns across 7 bases. Germline CDR1 and CDR2: MDHEN and SYDVKM. This CDR3 is built from 14 residues. V lost 8 bases, J lost 3 bases, and 10 bases stayed unmatched. CDR3 sequence (DNA): TGTGCCAGCGGTGGGGGGGAATCGCGCTACGAGCAGTACGTC. It yields the protein CASGGGESRYEQYV.

This clonotype occurred a few times. The V call is TRBV7-2, the J call TRBJ1-4; D not certain. Trimming took off 1 base at V and 0 bases at J, with 3 bases between the two ends. The CDR3 extends over 14 amino acids. The germline V gene has CDR1 SGHTA and CDR2 FQGNSA. The CDR3 loop reads CASSLDATNEKLFF. The CDR3 nucleotides read TGTGCCAGCAGCTTAGATGCAACTAATGAAAAACTGTTTTTT.

The chain joins TRBV6-4 to TRBJ1-6; no clear D. Per the germline V gene, CDR1 is MRHNA and CDR2 is SNTAGT. V was clipped by 11 bases and J by 5 bases, with 19 bases between them. The CDR3 is 15 amino acids. The CDR3 here is CAPWAPFGHNSPLHF. DNA for the CDR3: TGTGCCCCCTGGGCACCTTTCGGCCATAATTCACCCCTCCACTTT.

This clonotype was detected ten times or more. The chain carries TRBV20-1 and TRBJ2-7, with D perhaps TRBD1 or TRBD2 (8 bases each). CDR3 size: 15 residues. Germline V gene data show CDR1 as DFQATT and CDR2 as SNEGSKA (reference sequence). Trimming removed 3 bases from V and 7 bases from J, with 22 bases in between. The CDR3 here is CSASGGGTGVNEQYF. The CDR3 coding sequence is TGCAGTGCTAGCGGCGGGGGGACAGGAGTGAATGAGCAGTACTTC.

In this sample, this clonotype turned up a few times. This rearrangement joins TRBV11-2 to TRBJ2-1; a possible D gene is TRBD2 (6 bases). CDR3 size: 14 residues. The germline CDR1 and CDR2 sequences are SGHAT and FQNNGV. V lost 2 bases and J lost 6, with 11 bases in between. The CDR3 here is CASSLRGLVNEQFF. CDR3 in DNA: TGTGCCAGCAGCTTAAGGGGACTCGTCAATGAGCAGTTCTTC.

This clonotype was seen only a few times. The CDR3 is CSVVGQGAKAEAFF. CDR3 coding DNA: TGCAGCGTTGTTGGGCAGGGGGCGAAGGCTGAAGCTTTCTTT. The chain carries TRBV29-1 and TRBJ1-1, with 8 bases identical to TRBD1. Losses at the gene ends were 4 bases for V and 6 bases for J; bases not matched to a gene: 10. Germline V gives CDR1 SQVTM, CDR2 ANQGSEA. The CDR3 extends over 14 amino acids.

About this clonotype: It may be a read error: a sequence one base away is much more abundant. The rearrangement uses TRBV2 and TRBJ2-5, with 7 bases lining up with TRBD1. CDR1 is SNHLY and CDR2 is FYNNEI in the germline V gene. This CDR3 has 14 residues. The CDR3: CDSSGQARSETQYF. CDR3 nucleotide sequence: TGTGACAGCAGCGGACAGGCGAGGTCAGAGACCCAGTACTTC.